This TCR beta chain was sequenced during a study of cytomegalovirus exposure and HLA in healthy donors. CDR3 length: 13 residues. The germline gives CDR1 LGHNT, CDR2 FRNRAP. V was cut by 1 base and J by 8 bases, with 9 bases left in between. PCR amplification relied on 60 Vbeta primers (plus 13 Jbeta primers). The method was immunoSEQ multiplex PCR; TCRdb's version includes in-frame clones alone and lacks a portion of them. Of about 160,000 clones in the sample, 60% to 85% were seen once. This TCR was recovered from a man aged 25-40 years in good health and CMV-seropositive. The rearrangement uses TRBV12-5 and TRBJ2-1; unclear D gene. Material for sequencing was PBMCs. The DNA for the CDR3 is TGTGCTAGTGGTTTGGCAACAGTGGATGAGCAGTTCTTC. Protein sequence: CASGLATVDEQFF. The full variable domain, completed using reference TRBV12-5 and TRBJ2-1, is DARVTQTPRHKVTEMGQEVTMRCQPILGHNTVFWYRQTMMQGLELLAYFRNRAPLDDSGMPKDRFSAEMPDATLATLKIQPSEPRDSAVYFCASGLATVDEQFFGPGTRLTVL.